A single T cell receptor (beta chain) is shown here with its context. The entry originates in a study of cytomegalovirus exposure and HLA in healthy donors. V lost 1 base to trimming and J lost 6 bases, with 8 bases between them. CDR1 is LGHNA, CDR2 YSLEER, per germline. This CDR3 contains 13 residues. Measured with immunoSEQ multiplex PCR; TCRdb has only the in-frame clones, and not every one. The sample contains approximately 270,000 clones, around 86% of which appear only once. This chain joins TRBV4-3 and TRBJ2-3; TRBD2 might be the D (6 bases). Source material: PBMCs. This clonotype originated in a woman aged 18-29 years in good health and CMV-seronegative. The CDR3 DNA reads as TGCGCCAGCAGCCAAGGGGAGGCGGATACGCAGTATTTT. It translates to CASSQGEADTQYF.